Sequencing of this TCR beta chain was carried out in a study of T cell clonality in common variable immunodeficiency. The protocol was immunoSEQ multiplex PCR, while the TCRdb copy is restricted to in-frame clones and leaves out a portion. The profile covers about 40,000 clones, none occurring a single time. The CDR3 sequence is 14 residues long. Germline CDR1 reads SGHRS; CDR2 reads YFSETQ. V shed 0 bases and J shed 6 bases, with 12 bases lying between them. Most patients and controls had Caucasian heritage. Concerning this clone itself: The antigen is undetermined. The read halts 3 residues ahead of the CDR3 end, with the missing end drawn from the germline J gene.

Study results and caveats: Reportedly, TCR beta sequences from common variable immunodeficiency showed fewer deletions and N-nucleotide insertions. Repertoire-complication correlations in CVID were limited by patient heterogeneity. Compared with healthy controls, CVID subjects showed increased TCRbeta clonality, mostly in about a third.

The source of this sequence is a person aged 18 to 75 in good health. The chain carries TRBV5-1 and TRBJ1-1, with D tentatively TRBD1 (5 bases). Sequenced: peripheral blood mononuclear cells. CDR3 DNA, as far as it was read: TGCGCCAGCAGCTTGGCCGGGGGAATCGCTGAA. This translates into CASSLAGGIAE. In full, the CDR3 is CASSLAGGIAEAFF.